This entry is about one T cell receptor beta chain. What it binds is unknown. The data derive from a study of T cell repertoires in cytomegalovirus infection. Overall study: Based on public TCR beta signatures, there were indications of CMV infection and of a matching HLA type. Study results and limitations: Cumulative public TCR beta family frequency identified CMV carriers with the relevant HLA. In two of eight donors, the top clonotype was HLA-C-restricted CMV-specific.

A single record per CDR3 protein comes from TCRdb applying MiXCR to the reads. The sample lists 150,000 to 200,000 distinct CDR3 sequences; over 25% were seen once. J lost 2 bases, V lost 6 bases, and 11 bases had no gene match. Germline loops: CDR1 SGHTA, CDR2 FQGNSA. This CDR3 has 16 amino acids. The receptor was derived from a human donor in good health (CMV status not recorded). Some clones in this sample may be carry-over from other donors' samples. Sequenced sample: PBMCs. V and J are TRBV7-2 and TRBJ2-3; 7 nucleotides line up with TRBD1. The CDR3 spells CASSRGGISITDTQYF. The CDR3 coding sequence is TGTGCCAGCAGTAGAGGGGGCATCAGTATCACAGATACGCAGTATTTT. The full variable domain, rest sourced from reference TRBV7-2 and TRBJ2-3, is GAGVSQSPSNKVTEKGKDVELRCDPISGHTALYWYRQSLGQGLEFLIYFQGNSAPDKSGLPSDRFSAERTGGSVSTLTIQRTQQEDSAVYLCASSRGGISITDTQYFGPGTRLTVL.